The sequence of this T cell receptor beta chain was determined in a study of blood T cell repertoires in COVID-19 (dated by TCRdb to 2020 to 2022). Broadly, across the study: Samples covering the acute and convalescent phases of COVID-19 were provided by collaborators in the United States, Italy and Spain. The samples were drawn from the first 160 participants of the ongoing ImmuneRACE study and from 1,254 subjects provided by 6 global collaborators. The material from the prospective study consisted of cDNA or gDNA derived from T cells, B-cell-depleted T cells, or PBMCs. The repertoires were released in a freely available public database meant as a resource for research on the immune response to SARS-CoV-2. Where available, HLA class I and class II types were obtained from metadata supplied by the sample provider rather than from assay-based typing. Nearly every sample came with metadata listing a de-identified subject ID, COVID-19 status, age in years and sex. The dataset comprised deeply sampled blood TCRbeta repertoires from subjects exposed to, actively infected with, or recovered from COVID-19.

V lost 5 bases and J lost 5 bases, and the count of bases not matched to a germline gene is 9. The CDR3 numbers 14 residues from cysteine through phenylalanine. Only the CDR3 DNA stays, 42 bases, in frame from base 1. The germline V gene specifies SGHRS as CDR1 and YFSETQ as CDR2. TCRbeta CDR3 regions were amplified from genomic DNA by means of the immunoSEQ Assay, a bias-controlled multiplex PCR. In the original analysis: The number of nucleated cells in each sample was estimated from the amplification of reference gene primers within the assay. To quantify the absolute abundance of each unique TCRbeta CDR3 rearrangement, sequence reads were collapsed and filtered. For each sample, productive Simpson clonality was calculated as the square root of Simpson's diversity index over productive rearrangements. TCRdb's version of the immuneACCESS table is confined to in-frame rearrangements and falls short of the full clone set. An unresolved V gene accounts for under half of the shortfall where checked; the remainder is of unknown origin. V and J calls and clone size are copied from that table; D and trimming were computed from the DNA. This sample holds around 470,000 clones; around 90% were observed only once. Together, the top ten hold approximately 0.65% of the sample.

In regard to this clone: Its antigen remains undetermined. No base-level quality is on record; no much larger clone is a single base apart.

Overall results and qualifications from the work: The quantity of clinical and demographic metadata differed by source and by participant and was supplied without curation.

Participants in the prospective study were enrolled through a virtual design, were aged roughly 18 to 90 years, and lived in 24 United States geographic areas. Cohort assignment in the prospective study relied on participant-reported clinical history from a screening survey and a study questionnaire. For ImmuneRACE Cohort 3, a participant was defined as recovered based on two consecutive negative NP/OP PCR tests, clearance by a healthcare professional, or resolution of symptoms. Mobile phlebotomists in the prospective study collected whole blood, serum and a nasopharyngeal or oropharyngeal swab from every participant. Additional blood draws and questionnaires over an approximately two-month period could optionally be provided by prospective study participants. Blood samples from the prospective study were shipped frozen or at room temperature prior to DNA extraction.

Sequencing was performed on PBMCs or T cells enriched from blood (not recorded which). The V gene is TRBV5-1 and the J gene is TRBJ2-5, with 7 junctional bases fitting TRBD2. This receptor was identified in a man between 18 and 35 years old who had recovered from COVID-19. CDR3 sequence: CASSYGLVGETQYF. The DNA sequence follows: TGCGCCAGCAGTTACGGACTAGTCGGGGAGACCCAGTACTTC.